This T cell receptor (beta chain) was obtained from a study of response to subunit inactivated influenza vaccine. The length of the CDR3 is 17 residues. V shed 0 bases and J shed 0 bases, with 11 bases lying between them. Germline V gene sequence: CDR1 ENHRY, CDR2 SYGVKD. TCRdb redid the calling of the RT-PCR reads with MiXCR, one entry per CDR3 protein. The sample shows roughly 700,000 distinct CDR3 sequences, roughly 14% of them seen only once. This clonotype appeared many times. The clonotype originates from a man aged 45 to 65 who received an inactivated influenza vaccine. The specimen was PBMCs from blood, collected 12 days after vaccination. The rearrangement links TRBV10-3 to TRBJ2-2; D is uncertain. CDR3 in amino acids: CAISESPSEANTGELFF. CDR3 in DNA: TGTGCCATCAGTGAGTCGCCCAGCGAAGCGAACACCGGGGAGCTGTTTTTT.